Below are 20 T cell receptor beta chains sequenced from a single sample in a study of blood T cell repertoires in COVID-19. Here immunoSEQ multiplex PCR was the method, and the copy in TCRdb shows in-frame clones only, minus some. The table shows some 120,000 clones, with around nine tenths occurring only once. Sequenced: peripheral blood. Source of these receptors: a woman in her fifties or sixties with acute or convalescent COVID-19.

The J gene is TRBJ2-5, the V gene TRBV5-1, with 8 bases fitting TRBD2. Germline trimming cut 5 bases from V and 5 bases from J; bases unmatched to any gene: 8. The CDR3 sequence is 14 residues long. Germline V gene sequence: CDR1 SGHRS, CDR2 YFSETQ. CDR3 sequence: CASRSGGTLETQYF. The DNA for the CDR3 is TGCGCCAGCAGAAGCGGGGGTACCTTGGAGACCCAGTACTTC.

The chain joins TRBV5-1 to TRBJ1-2; 10 nucleotides line up with TRBD1. V lost 5 bases, J lost 4 bases, and 11 bases stayed unmatched. The CDR3 has 16 amino acids. CDR1 is SGHRS, CDR2 YFSETQ, per germline. CDR3 loop: CASSQAGTGAFYGYTF. The CDR3 bases are TGCGCCAGCAGTCAGGCAGGGACAGGGGCCTTCTATGGCTACACCTTC.

V is TRBV18 and J is TRBJ1-6; tentative D call: TRBD1 (6 bases). Trimming left V 3 bases short and J 8 bases short, with 14 bases between. The CDR3 loop spans 15 amino acids. Germline values: CDR1 KGHSH, CDR2 LQKENI. The CDR3 DNA reads as TGTGCCAGCTCACCTAACAGGGCCCCGGATTCACCCCTCCACTTT. It encodes CASSPNRAPDSPLHF.

The gene calls are TRBV10-1 and TRBJ2-4; 11 nucleotides agree with TRBD1. The J segment lost 7 bases and the V segment lost 6 bases, leaving 5 bases of the junction unmatched. The germline CDR1 and CDR2 sequences are WNHNN and SYGVQD (reference sequence). The CDR3 has 14 residues. The CDR3 region is CASSSGTGGNIQYF. In DNA form, the CDR3 reads TGCGCCAGCAGCTCCGGGACAGGGGGGAACATTCAGTACTTC.

The chain combines TRBV6-2 or TRBV6-3 with TRBJ2-7; 7 bases are a match to TRBD1. The CDR3 length is 13 residues. V lost 6 bases to trimming and J lost 2 bases; unmatched junction nucleotides: 4. The germline V gene has CDR1 MNHEY and CDR2 SVGEGT. DNA for the CDR3: TGTGCCAGCAGCAATACAGGGGCCTACGAGCAGTACTTC. Its translation: CASSNTGAYEQYF.

Note on this clone: Different DNA sequences within this sample yield the same CDR3. The chain carries TRBV18 and TRBJ1-3; D might be TRBD1 (6 bases). The germline V and J ends were trimmed by 3 bases and 0 bases, with 6 bases remaining between them. CDR1 KGHSH and CDR2 LQKENI come from the germline V gene. CDR3 length: 14 residues. The CDR3 DNA follows: TGTGCCAGCTCACCGGACAGCTCTGGAAACACCATATATTTT. The encoded protein is CASSPDSSGNTIYF.

The chain recombines TRBV3-1 (or the pseudogene TRBV3-2) with TRBJ2-6, with no clear D. The CDR3 contains 13 residues. Germline CDR1 reads LGHDT; CDR2 reads YNNKEL (reference sequence). With 5 bases removed from V and 4 bases from J, the gap between germline ends came to 6 bases. Here the CDR3 reads CASSLAGANVLTF. The CDR3 coding sequence is TGTGCCAGCAGCTTGGCCGGGGCCAACGTCCTGACTTTC.

The chain has TRBV18 and TRBJ1-5, with TRBD1 identical over 10 bases. Per germline, CDR1 KGHSH and CDR2 LQKENI. V was pared by 3 bases and J by 7 bases, with 3 bases of the junction left unmatched. CDR3 length equals 14 residues. The CDR3: CASSPGQGQQPQHF. The CDR3 region has the DNA TGTGCCAGCTCACCGGGACAGGGGCAGCAGCCCCAGCATTTT.

Remarks on this clone: Germline and junction disagree at one end, which may indicate a read error. The chain carries TRBV27 and TRBJ2-7; perhaps TRBD2 as D (6 bases). Germline V gene lookup returns CDR1 MNHEY and CDR2 SMNVEV (reference sequence). The CDR3 is 13 residues long. CDR3 nucleotide sequence: TGTGCCAGCACCCGTAGCGGCTCCAACGAGCAGTACTTC. Translating it yields CASTRSGSNEQYF.

This chain joins TRBV28 and TRBJ1-2, with TRBD1 identical over 7 bases. Germline assignment: CDR1 MDHEN and CDR2 SYDVKM. V lost 7 bases, J lost 6 bases, and 8 bases stayed unmatched. The CDR3 covers 13 residues. The CDR3, as DNA: TGTGCCAGCAACAGGGGATTGGCGAATGGCTACACCTTC. It yields the protein CASNRGLANGYTF.

The J gene is TRBJ1-2, the V gene TRBV12-5; 8 nucleotides match TRBD1. Germline assignment: CDR1 LGHNT and CDR2 FRNRAP. CDR3 length equals 16 residues. J was trimmed by 1 base and V by 1 base; bases with no gene match: 5. The CDR3: CASGLGQGFVNYGYTF. CDR3 DNA sequence: TGTGCTAGTGGTTTGGGACAGGGGTTTGTTAACTATGGCTACACCTTC. Using reference TRBV12-5 and TRBJ1-2 for the parts outside the CDR3, the full variable domain is DARVTQTPRHKVTEMGQEVTMRCQPILGHNTVFWYRQTMMQGLELLAYFRNRAPLDDSGMPKDRFSAEMPDATLATLKIQPSEPRDSAVYFCASGLGQGFVNYGYTFGSGTRLTVV.

This clone was seen once. This rearrangement joins TRBV6-1 to TRBJ1-3, with 8 bases that match TRBD1. V lost 4 bases and J lost 0; bases outside the gene matches: 8. Per germline, CDR1 MNHNS and CDR2 SASEGT. The CDR3 contains 17 residues. The CDR3 loop is CASSANRGGLSGNTIYF. CDR3 nucleotide sequence: TGTGCCAGCAGTGCCAACAGGGGGGGACTCTCTGGAAACACCATATATTTT.

This rearrangement joins TRBV11-2 to TRBJ2-1; TRBD1 might be the D (6 bases). V lost 5 bases to trimming and J lost 1 base, with 15 bases between them. The CDR3 covers 16 residues. The V gene's germline CDR1 is SGHAT and CDR2 FQNNGV. DNA of the CDR3: TGTGCCAGCAGCCGACAGACAGGACAATCCTACAATGAGCAGTTCTTC. As protein: CASSRQTGQSYNEQFF. The whole variable domain, filled in from reference TRBV11-2 and TRBJ2-1, reads EAGVAQSPRYKIIEKRQSVAFWCNPISGHATLYWYQQILGQGPKLLIQFQNNGVVDDSQLPKDRFSAERLKGVDSTLKIQPAKLEDSAVYLCASSRQTGQSYNEQFFGPGTRLTVL.

The chain combines TRBV10-2 with TRBJ2-1; 8 bases align to TRBD1. The CDR3 length is 15 residues. Germline lookup yields CDR1 WSHSY and CDR2 SAAADI. V lost 3 bases, J lost 9 bases, and 10 bases stayed unmatched. This CDR3 is CASSDGDRLVPEQFF. In nucleotides, the CDR3 is TGCGCCAGCAGTGATGGGGACAGGCTGGTTCCTGAGCAGTTCTTC.

CDR3 protein: CASSLQTDNTGELFF. Here the CDR3 DNA reads TGTGCCAGCAGCTTACAGACAGATAACACCGGGGAGCTGTTTTTT. The V call is TRBV7-9, the J call TRBJ2-2, with a weak D call TRBD1 (5 bases). V was clipped by 2 bases and J by 2 bases, with 9 bases between them. This CDR3 contains 15 residues. Germline V lookup: CDR1 SEHNR, CDR2 FQNEAQ (reference sequence).

The chain couples TRBV7-2 to TRBJ1-3, with D possibly being TRBD1 (5 bases). Trimming shortened V by 2 bases and J by 8 bases, and 13 bases separated the two germline ends. Germline V gene data show CDR1 as SGHTA and CDR2 as FQGNSA. The CDR3 is 14 residues long. CDR3 region: CASSLPTKGDTIYF. CDR3 bases: TGTGCCAGCAGCTTACCTACAAAAGGGGACACCATATATTTT.

This clone was picked up one time. The chain is built from TRBV19 and TRBJ1-1; maybe TRBD1 (6 bases). The length of the CDR3 is 15 residues. Germline CDR1 is LNHDA and CDR2 is SQIVND (reference sequence). V lost 4 bases to trimming and J lost 0 bases, with 12 bases between them. This CDR3 reads CASSTGGLMNTEAFF. CDR3 in DNA: TGTGCCAGTAGTACCGGGGGGCTCATGAACACTGAAGCTTTCTTT.

The chain recombines TRBV11-2 with TRBJ2-3, with 9 bases identical to TRBD1. The CDR3 length is 16 residues. CDR1 is SGHAT and CDR2 is FQNNGV in the germline V gene. The junction had 8 bases not matched to a gene; V was cut back by 1 base and J by 6 bases. DNA of the CDR3: TGTGCCAGCAGCTTAGTTGGGACAGGGAAAAAGGATACGCAGTATTTT. Its translation is CASSLVGTGKKDTQYF. Filled out from reference TRBV11-2 and TRBJ2-3, the complete variable domain reads EAGVAQSPRYKIIEKRQSVAFWCNPISGHATLYWYQQILGQGPKLLIQFQNNGVVDDSQLPKDRFSAERLKGVDSTLKIQPAKLEDSAVYLCASSLVGTGKKDTQYFGPGTRLTVL.

J is TRBJ2-4 and V is TRBV5-8; TRBD2 matches at 8 bases. J lost 8 bases, V lost 4 bases, and 11 bases had no gene match. This CDR3 comprises 15 residues. Germline-derived CDR1 and CDR2 are SGHTS and YDEGEE. In DNA form, the CDR3 reads TGTGCCAGCAGCACCCCGGGGGGGCCGGGGGACATTCAGTACTTC. Encoded protein: CASSTPGGPGDIQYF.

The chain employs TRBV6-5 and TRBJ2-7; D is unresolved. The CDR3 loop spans 11 amino acids. Trimming removed 8 bases from V and 0 bases from J, with 5 bases in between. Germline loops: CDR1 MNHEY, CDR2 SVGAGI. CDR3 loop: CASGDSYEQYF. The CDR3 DNA reads TGTGCCAGCGGAGACTCCTACGAGCAGTACTTC.